This entry describes one T cell receptor beta chain. What it recognizes is unknown. Expressed TCRB transcripts were sequenced after all isolated RNA was converted to cDNA. A few million reads were obtained on average from naive, central memory and regulatory T cell samples. Using immunoSEQ multiplex PCR, the repertoire was profiled, and TCRdb retains in-frame clones only, with some absent. The sample lists fewer than 250,000 clones, over 7.5% occurring once. The data derive from a study of beta chain features in type 1 diabetes. Notes on the study in general: When VDJ junctions were examined, type 1 diabetes patients showed fewer insertions and more deletions. Researchers reported that naive, central memory and Treg TCRB repertoires appeared more similar in patients than in healthy donors.

Sampling consisted of one heparinised blood draw per donor, averaging approximately 120 mL. This TCR derives from a woman under 30 in good health. Source material: naive CD4+ T cells from blood.

CDR3 nucleotides: TGTGCCAGCAGCTCCGACAGTTACGAGCAGTACTTC. Translated, it gives CASSSDSYEQYF. This sequence joins TRBV5-6 and TRBJ2-7, with D perhaps TRBD1 (5 bases). Germline values: CDR1 SGHDT, CDR2 YYEEEE. The CDR3 runs to 12 residues. Trimming pared 3 bases from V and 4 bases from J, leaving 8 bases between.